One T cell receptor beta chain is described in this entry. Trimming removed 3 bases from V and 2 bases from J, with 12 bases in between. In germline, CDR1 is SNHLY, CDR2 FYNNEI. CDR3 size: 15 residues. Participant age was roughly 18 to 100 years, and participants resided in 25 or so US areas. Cohort allocation depended upon clinical history that participants reported. Assay: immunoSEQ multiplex PCR; the TCRdb copy retains only in-frame clones and omits some. The sample shows approximately 300,000 clones, around nine tenths of them seen only once. This specimen comes from a study of blood T cell repertoires in COVID-19. Looking at the study overall: Acute-phase and convalescent COVID-19 samples originated in the United States, Italy and Spain. The cDNA or gDNA used as material had been derived from T cells, B-cell-depleted T cells, or PBMCs.

This chain connects TRBV2 to TRBJ2-3; D perhaps matches TRBD2 (5 bases). Sequences were obtained from PBMCs or T cells enriched from blood (not recorded which). The TCR originated in a man in his sixties who had recovered from COVID-19. This CDR3 reads CASSDPGGHTDTQYF. The CDR3 DNA sequence: TGTGCCAGCAGTGATCCGGGCGGGCACACAGATACGCAGTATTTT. The variable domain in full, with the rest retrieved from reference TRBV2 and TRBJ2-3, is EPEVTQTPSHQVTQMGQEVILRCVPISNHLYFYWYRQILGQKVEFLVSFYNNEISEKSEIFDDQFSVERPDGSNFTLKIRSTKLEDSAMYFCASSDPGGHTDTQYFGPGTRLTVL.